This section outlines one T cell receptor beta chain sequence together with its context. This specimen comes from a study of OX40 agonist ivuxolimab in advanced cancers. Study summary: Of the patients, three showed partial responses, one with hepatocellular carcinoma and two with cutaneous melanoma.

The CDR3 has 14 residues. Per the germline V gene, CDR1 is ENHRY and CDR2 is SYGVKD. Deletions cut 7 bases from V and 0 bases from J, with 10 bases between. TCRdb's table, derived via immunoSEQ multiplex PCR, lists solely in-frame clones and lacks some. Of about 52,000 clones in the sample, 88% were seen once. Sample: CD4+ or CD8+ T cells sorted from blood, taken in a trial of the OX40 agonist ivuxolimab. J is TRBJ1-5 and V is TRBV10-3; TRBD1 is a possible D gene (5 bases). The receptor was isolated from an adult with an advanced solid tumor such as melanoma, head and neck, liver or kidney cancer. The CDR3: CAIKGTDSNQPQHF. The CDR3 DNA sequence: TGTGCCATCAAAGGGACCGATAGCAATCAGCCCCAGCATTTT.